What follows is one TCR beta chain and its context. Its antigen remains unknown. This specimen comes from a study of cytomegalovirus exposure and HLA in healthy donors. The study, taken as a whole, reports: A later examination showed that TCR association rates differed by HLA locus, with DRB1 most and HLA-C fewest. In a later analysis, the majority of CMV-associated beta chains seemingly showed HLA restriction. Previous analysis showed most TCR beta V segments were productive about 90% or about 30% of the time. The authors listed 150 to 200 TCR beta chains as cytomegalovirus-associated.

The PCR ran on 60 Vbeta and 13 Jbeta primers. Data came from immunoSEQ multiplex PCR; TCRdb stores just in-frame clones and leaves some out. The sample has around 200,000 clones; roughly three quarters are singletons. This sequence was found in a woman in her fifties or sixties in good health and CMV-seronegative. The material sequenced was PBMCs.

CDR3 DNA sequence: TGTGCCAGCAGTCTACTCACAGGGGAGGCTGAAGCTTTCTTT. It is translated as CASSLLTGEAEAFF. V and J are TRBV6-5 and TRBJ1-1; TRBD1 agrees at 7 bases. The trim removed 5 bases at V and 6 bases at J, leaving 9 bases unmatched. The CDR3 sequence is 14 residues long. Per the germline V gene, CDR1 is MNHEY and CDR2 is SVGAGI.